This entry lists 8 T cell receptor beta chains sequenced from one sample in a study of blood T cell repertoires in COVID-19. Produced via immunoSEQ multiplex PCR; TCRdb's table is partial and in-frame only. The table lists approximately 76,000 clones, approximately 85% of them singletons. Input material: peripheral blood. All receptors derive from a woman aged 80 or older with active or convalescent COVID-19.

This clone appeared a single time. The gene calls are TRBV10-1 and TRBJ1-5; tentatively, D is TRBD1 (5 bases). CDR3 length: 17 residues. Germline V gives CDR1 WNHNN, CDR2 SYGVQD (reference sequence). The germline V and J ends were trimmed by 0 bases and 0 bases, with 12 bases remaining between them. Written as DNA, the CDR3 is TGCGCCAGCAGTGAGTCGACGCAGGGCGGTAGCAATCAGCCCCAGCATTTT. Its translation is CASSESTQGGSNQPQHF.

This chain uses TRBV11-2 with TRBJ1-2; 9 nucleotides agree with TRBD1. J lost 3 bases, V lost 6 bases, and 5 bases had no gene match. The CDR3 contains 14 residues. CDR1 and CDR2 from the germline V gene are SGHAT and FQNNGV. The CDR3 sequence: CASRGTGLDYGYTF. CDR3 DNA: TGTGCCAGCAGAGGGACAGGGTTGGACTATGGCTACACCTTC.

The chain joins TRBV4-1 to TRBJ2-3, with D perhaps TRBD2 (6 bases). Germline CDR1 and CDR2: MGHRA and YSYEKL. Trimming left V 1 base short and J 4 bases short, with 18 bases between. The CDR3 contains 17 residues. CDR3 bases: TGCGCCAGCAGCCAAGGGGAACTAGCAAGAGTGGCAGATACGCAGTATTTT. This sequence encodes CASSQGELARVADTQYF.

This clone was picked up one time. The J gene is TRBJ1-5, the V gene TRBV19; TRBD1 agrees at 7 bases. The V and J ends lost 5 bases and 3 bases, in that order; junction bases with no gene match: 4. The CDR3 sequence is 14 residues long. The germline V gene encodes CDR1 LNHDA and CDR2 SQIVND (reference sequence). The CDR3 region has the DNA TGTGCCAGTAGTGTACAGGGGACCAATCAGCCCCAGCATTTT. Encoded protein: CASSVQGTNQPQHF.

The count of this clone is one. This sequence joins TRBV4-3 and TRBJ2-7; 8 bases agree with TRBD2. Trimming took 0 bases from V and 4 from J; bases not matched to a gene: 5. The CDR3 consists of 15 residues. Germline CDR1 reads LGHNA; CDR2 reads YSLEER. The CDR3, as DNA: TGCGCCAGCAGCCAAGATAGGCTAGCGGGTTACGAGCAGTACTTC. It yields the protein CASSQDRLAGYEQYF.

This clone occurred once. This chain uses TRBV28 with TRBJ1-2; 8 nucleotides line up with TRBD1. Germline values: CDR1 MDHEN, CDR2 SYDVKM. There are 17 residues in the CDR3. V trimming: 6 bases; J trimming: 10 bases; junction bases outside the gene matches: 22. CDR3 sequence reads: CASRTDRGTFLIDLYTF. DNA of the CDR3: TGTGCCAGCAGAACAGACAGGGGAACGTTTTTGATCGACCTCTACACCTTC.

CDR3: CASSQHGTAGTEAFF. For the CDR3, the DNA is TGTGCCAGCAGTCAACATGGGACAGCAGGCACTGAAGCTTTCTTT. The gene calls are TRBV28 and TRBJ1-1, with TRBD1 identical over 7 bases. V gave up 5 bases and J gave up 4 bases; unmatched junction bases: 10. There are 15 residues in the CDR3. Germline V lookup: CDR1 MDHEN, CDR2 SYDVKM. Supplemented by reference TRBV28 and TRBJ1-1, the full variable domain reads DVKVTQSSRYLVKRTGEKVFLECVQDMDHENMFWYRQDPGLGLRLIYFSYDVKMKEKGDIPEGYSVSREKKERFSLILESASTNQTSMYLCASSQHGTAGTEAFFGQGTRLTVV.

Written as DNA, the CDR3 is TGTGCCAGCAGTTTCTCACTAGGGCGAGGCTACACCTTC. This encodes CASSFSLGRGYTF. This chain links TRBV12-3 or TRBV12-4 with TRBJ1-2; D is unclear. V shed 3 bases and J shed 8 bases, with 13 bases lying between them. This CDR3 comprises 13 residues.